Listed below are T cell receptor beta chains from one sample, sequenced in a study of T cells in Graves' hyperthyroidism and ophthalmopathy. TCRdb re-called the multiplex PCR reads with MiXCR, one entry per CDR3 protein. Of about 570,000 distinct CDR3 sequences listed, 14% are singletons. Input material: blood. The receptors come from a woman aged 40 to 55 with Graves' hyperthyroidism. CDR3s include the opening cysteine and the closing phenylalanine or tryptophan. The order of the fields is CDR3 protein, CDR3 DNA, V gene, J gene, D gene, clone size. A D gene is named only where the DNA matches it firmly. Rows may omit the clone size; those that give it use once, few, many or a size class.

cdr3_aa: CASTDEFWRPTEAFF; cdr3_nt: TGTGCCAGCACCGACGAATTCTGGAGACCCACTGAAGCTTTCTTT; v_call: TRBV12-3/TRBV12-4; j_call: TRBJ1-1; d_call: NA; clone_size: many
cdr3_aa: CASSSEANEKLFF; cdr3_nt: TGTGCCAGCAGCTCAGAGGCAAATGAAAAACTGTTTTTT; v_call: TRBV7-2; j_call: TRBJ1-4; d_call: NA; clone_size: many
cdr3_aa: CASSHQARGREQFF; cdr3_nt: TGTGCCAGCAGTCACCAAGCGAGAGGGCGTGAGCAGTTCTTC; v_call: TRBV12-3/TRBV12-4; j_call: TRBJ2-1; d_call: NA; clone_size: NA
cdr3_aa: CASSLAGTSNQPQHF; cdr3_nt: TGCGCCAGCAGCTTGGCCGGGACAAGCAATCAGCCCCAGCATTTT; v_call: TRBV5-1; j_call: TRBJ1-5; d_call: NA; clone_size: few
cdr3_aa: CASSIGPASYEQYF; cdr3_nt: TGTGCCAGTAGTATTGGACCAGCTTCTTACGAGCAGTACTTC; v_call: TRBV19; j_call: TRBJ2-7; d_call: NA; clone_size: NA
cdr3_aa: CASRLQGINYGYTF; cdr3_nt: TGTGCCAGCAGGCTACAGGGTATTAACTATGGCTACACCTTC; v_call: TRBV28; j_call: TRBJ1-2; d_call: NA; clone_size: many
cdr3_aa: CASSEARDIQYF; cdr3_nt: TGTGCCAGCAGTGAAGCCAGGGACATTCAGTACTTC; v_call: TRBV6-1; j_call: TRBJ2-4; d_call: NA; clone_size: many
cdr3_aa: CASSYEAGRVNEQFF; cdr3_nt: TGTGCCAGCAGTTATGAGGCGGGCCGGGTGAATGAGCAGTTCTTC; v_call: TRBV6-1; j_call: TRBJ2-1; d_call: NA; clone_size: many
cdr3_aa: CASSFQAGGELFF; cdr3_nt: TGTGCCAGCAGCTTCCAGGCGGGCGGGGAGCTGTTTTTT; v_call: TRBV5-6; j_call: TRBJ2-2; d_call: NA; clone_size: few
cdr3_aa: CASSVRQDSGNTIYF; cdr3_nt: TGTGCCAGCAGTGTACGACAGGACTCTGGAAACACCATATATTTT; v_call: TRBV6-1; j_call: TRBJ1-3; d_call: NA; clone_size: few
cdr3_aa: CASSLQGARSYTF; cdr3_nt: TGTGCCAGCAGCTTACAGGGGGCTAGGAGCTACACCTTC; v_call: TRBV7-9; j_call: TRBJ1-2; d_call: TRBD1; clone_size: few
cdr3_aa: CSAKMVAGAQETQYF; cdr3_nt: TGCAGTGCTAAGATGGTAGCGGGAGCCCAAGAGACCCAGTACTTC; v_call: TRBV20-1; j_call: TRBJ2-5; d_call: TRBD2; clone_size: NA
cdr3_aa: CASSQGTDNQPQHF; cdr3_nt: TGTGCCAGCAGCCAAGGGACGGACAATCAGCCCCAGCATTTT; v_call: TRBV3-1; j_call: TRBJ1-5; d_call: NA; clone_size: many
cdr3_aa: CASSPPGQGNEQYF; cdr3_nt: TGTGCCAGCAGCCCACCGGGACAAGGGAATGAGCAGTACTTC; v_call: TRBV5-6; j_call: TRBJ2-7; d_call: NA; clone_size: NA
cdr3_aa: CASSVGGLANEQFF; cdr3_nt: TGTGCCAGCAGCGTAGGGGGACTAGCGAATGAGCAGTTCTTC; v_call: TRBV9; j_call: TRBJ2-1; d_call: TRBD2; clone_size: NA
cdr3_aa: CASSPGHTDQPQHF; cdr3_nt: TGCGCCAGCAGCCCCGGACACACGGATCAGCCCCAGCATTTT; v_call: TRBV5-1; j_call: TRBJ1-5; d_call: NA; clone_size: many
cdr3_aa: CACSKLATNEKLFF; cdr3_nt: TGTGCCTGTAGTAAGCTTGCAACTAATGAAAAACTGTTTTTT; v_call: TRBV30; j_call: TRBJ1-4; d_call: NA; clone_size: NA
cdr3_aa: CASSLADRGVSYEQYF; cdr3_nt: TGTGCCAGCAGCTTAGCCGACAGGGGAGTTTCCTACGAGCAGTACTTC; v_call: TRBV7-2; j_call: TRBJ2-7; d_call: TRBD1; clone_size: few
cdr3_aa: CASRAQGLAGVGTQYF; cdr3_nt: TGTGCCAGCAGAGCTCAGGGACTAGCGGGAGTCGGTACGCAGTATTTT; v_call: TRBV28; j_call: TRBJ2-3; d_call: TRBD2; clone_size: NA
cdr3_aa: CATSRDKGGNEQFF; cdr3_nt: TGTGCCACCAGCAGAGATAAGGGGGGGAATGAGCAGTTCTTC; v_call: TRBV15; j_call: TRBJ2-1; d_call: NA; clone_size: few
cdr3_aa: CASSLSGAGGEIYEQYF; cdr3_nt: TGTGCCAGCAGTTTATCTGGGGCAGGGGGCGAGATCTACGAGCAGTACTTC; v_call: TRBV28; j_call: TRBJ2-7; d_call: TRBD1; clone_size: many
cdr3_aa: CASGLDTNTEAFF; cdr3_nt: TGTGCTAGTGGTTTGGACACGAACACTGAAGCTTTCTTT; v_call: TRBV12-5; j_call: TRBJ1-1; d_call: NA; clone_size: many
cdr3_aa: CASSNREANYGYTF; cdr3_nt: TGTGCCAGCAGCAACCGGGAAGCTAACTATGGCTACACCTTC; v_call: TRBV3-1; j_call: TRBJ1-2; d_call: NA; clone_size: many
cdr3_aa: CASSLLTRTNTEAFF; cdr3_nt: TGTGCCAGCAGCTTACTTACTCGCACGAACACTGAAGCTTTCTTT; v_call: TRBV7-6; j_call: TRBJ1-1; d_call: NA; clone_size: NA
cdr3_aa: CSARRGLGNVSPNQPQHF; cdr3_nt: TGCAGTGCTAGAAGGGGCTTGGGGAACGTGTCTCCAAATCAGCCCCAGCATTTT; v_call: TRBV20-1; j_call: TRBJ1-5; d_call: NA; clone_size: NA
cdr3_aa: CASSFRGINTGAFF; cdr3_nt: TGTGCCAGCAGTTTCAGGGGGATCAACACTGGAGCTTTCTTT; v_call: TRBV27; j_call: TRBJ1-1; d_call: TRBD1; clone_size: NA
cdr3_aa: CASRPNQPQHF; cdr3_nt: TGTGCCAGCAGGCCTAATCAGCCCCAGCATTTT; v_call: TRBV2; j_call: TRBJ1-5; d_call: NA; clone_size: NA
cdr3_aa: CASSLIGNDEQFF; cdr3_nt: TGTGCCAGCAGCTTAATTGGCAACGATGAGCAGTTCTTC; v_call: TRBV7-3; j_call: TRBJ2-1; d_call: NA; clone_size: many
cdr3_aa: CASSPGVEAGELFF; cdr3_nt: TGCGCCAGCAGCCCCGGGGTGGAAGCCGGGGAGCTGTTTTTT; v_call: TRBV5-1; j_call: TRBJ2-2; d_call: NA; clone_size: many
cdr3_aa: CASSPNTAQETQYF; cdr3_nt: TGTGCCAGCAGCCCGAACACGGCTCAAGAGACCCAGTACTTC; v_call: TRBV2; j_call: TRBJ2-5; d_call: NA; clone_size: NA
cdr3_aa: CATSRDKPTEQFF; cdr3_nt: TGTGCCACCAGCAGAGATAAGCCGACGGAGCAGTTCTTC; v_call: TRBV15; j_call: TRBJ2-1; d_call: NA; clone_size: many
cdr3_aa: CASSALAGVREQFF; cdr3_nt: TGTGCCAGCAGTGCGCTAGCGGGAGTACGCGAGCAGTTCTTC; v_call: TRBV28; j_call: TRBJ2-1; d_call: TRBD2; clone_size: many
cdr3_aa: CASSLGSTSVAYNEQFF; cdr3_nt: TGTGCCAGCAGCTTAGGAAGTACTAGCGTAGCCTACAATGAGCAGTTCTTC; v_call: TRBV7-2; j_call: TRBJ2-1; d_call: TRBD2; clone_size: many
cdr3_aa: CASSLGVGPSTQYF; cdr3_nt: TGCGCCAGCAGCTTGGGGGTAGGCCCGTCGACCCAGTACTTC; v_call: TRBV5-1; j_call: TRBJ2-5; d_call: NA; clone_size: many
cdr3_aa: CASSEVAGAREFF; cdr3_nt: TGTGCCAGCAGTGAAGTAGCGGGAGCAAGGGAGTTCTTC; v_call: TRBV6-4; j_call: TRBJ2-1; d_call: TRBD2; clone_size: NA
cdr3_aa: CASSLIGTPLTGELFF; cdr3_nt: TGTGCCAGCAGCTTAATCGGGACACCCTTAACCGGGGAGCTGTTTTTT; v_call: TRBV7-8; j_call: TRBJ2-2; d_call: NA; clone_size: NA
cdr3_aa: CASSAGTGFNQPQHF; cdr3_nt: TGTGCCAGCAGTGCCGGGACAGGGTTCAATCAGCCCCAGCATTTT; v_call: TRBV2; j_call: TRBJ1-5; d_call: TRBD1; clone_size: many
cdr3_aa: CAWRNRGVGSEAFF; cdr3_nt: TGTGCCTGGAGGAACAGGGGAGTTGGGTCTGAAGCTTTCTTT; v_call: TRBV30; j_call: TRBJ1-1; d_call: TRBD1; clone_size: many
cdr3_aa: CASTSPTSDTQYF; cdr3_nt: TGCGCCAGCACCTCACCCACTAGCGATACGCAGTATTTT; v_call: TRBV5-1; j_call: TRBJ2-3; d_call: NA; clone_size: NA
cdr3_aa: CASSPPTGGTTYEQYF; cdr3_nt: TGTGCCAGCTCACCACCGACAGGGGGTACCACCTACGAGCAGTACTTC; v_call: TRBV18; j_call: TRBJ2-7; d_call: TRBD1; clone_size: many
cdr3_aa: CASSEGGKDEQYF; cdr3_nt: TGTGCCAGCAGTGAAGGCGGGAAGGACGAGCAGTACTTC; v_call: TRBV2; j_call: TRBJ2-7; d_call: NA; clone_size: many
cdr3_aa: CASSESGTSGAYEQYF; cdr3_nt: TGTGCCAGCAGTGAATCCGGGACTAGCGGAGCCTACGAGCAGTACTTC; v_call: TRBV2; j_call: TRBJ2-7; d_call: TRBD2; clone_size: many
cdr3_aa: CASSFNSGELFF; cdr3_nt: TGTGCCAGCAGCTTTAATTCGGGGGAGCTGTTTTTT; v_call: TRBV7-3; j_call: TRBJ2-2; d_call: NA; clone_size: NA
cdr3_aa: CASSLRSGKETQYF; cdr3_nt: TGTGCCAGCAGTTTACGAAGCGGGAAGGAGACCCAGTACTTC; v_call: TRBV12-3/TRBV12-4; j_call: TRBJ2-5; d_call: TRBD2; clone_size: many
cdr3_aa: CASSLRTVLHSTYEQYF; cdr3_nt: TGTGCCAGCAGTCTCAGGACCGTATTACATTCAACCTACGAGCAGTACTTC; v_call: TRBV28; j_call: TRBJ2-7; d_call: NA; clone_size: many
cdr3_aa: CASTEPSYSEQFF; cdr3_nt: TGCGCCAGCACGGAGCCCTCCTACAGTGAGCAGTTCTTC; v_call: TRBV5-1; j_call: TRBJ2-1; d_call: NA; clone_size: NA
cdr3_aa: CASSVSRSSYEQYF; cdr3_nt: TGTGCCAGCAGTGTGTCCAGGAGCTCCTACGAGCAGTACTTC; v_call: TRBV2; j_call: TRBJ2-7; d_call: NA; clone_size: many
cdr3_aa: CASSPGTPSTDTQYF; cdr3_nt: TGTGCCAGCAGCCCCGGGACACCCAGCACAGATACGCAGTATTTT; v_call: TRBV7-3; j_call: TRBJ2-3; d_call: NA; clone_size: many
cdr3_aa: CATSDFEGTRYNEQFF; cdr3_nt: TGTGCCACCAGTGATTTCGAGGGGACAAGATACAATGAGCAGTTCTTC; v_call: TRBV24-1; j_call: TRBJ2-1; d_call: NA; clone_size: NA
cdr3_aa: CASSRAGGPTSYEQYF; cdr3_nt: TGTGCCAGCAGCCGAGCGGGAGGACCCACCTCCTACGAGCAGTACTTC; v_call: TRBV12-3/TRBV12-4; j_call: TRBJ2-7; d_call: TRBD2; clone_size: NA